This TCR beta chain was identified during a study of blood T cells in healthy people across ages. In the case of this clonotype: Its specificity is unknown.

Using a J-beta primer mix together with a sample-barcoded 5' primer, a second PCR was run for about 6 to 11 cycles. From the 5' RACE reads, TCRdb called clonotypes with MiXCR, one entry per CDR3 protein. This table holds approximately 880,000 distinct CDR3 sequences, approximately 49% found once. General study findings and limits: Measured against age, TCR beta diversity per million T cells decreased in a roughly linear manner. Both naive CD4+ cell counts and diversity were greater in long-lived donors than in aged donors.

Collection of 8.5 to 10 milliliters of peripheral blood was performed for each donor. This sequence was found in a man aged 25 to 40 in good health. Sequencing was done on a sample of blood.

The CDR3 DNA sequence: TGTGCCAGCAGTTATAGTTTCGCAGATACGCAGTATTTT. It specifies CASSYSFADTQYF. The chain carries TRBV27 and TRBJ2-3; D remains unclear. The CDR3 is made up of 13 amino acids. In germline, CDR1 is MNHEY, CDR2 SMNVEV (reference sequence). Deletions cut 4 bases from V and 4 bases from J, with 9 bases between.